Listed below are T cell receptor beta chains from one sample, sequenced in a study of cytomegalovirus exposure and HLA in healthy donors. Here immunoSEQ multiplex PCR was the method, and the copy in TCRdb shows in-frame clones only, minus some. The repertoire holds roughly 120,000 clones, with roughly 83% as singletons. The sample comprised PBMCs. Receptors originate from a woman aged 18-29 years in good health and CMV-seropositive. The CDR3 runs from the conserved cysteine through the conserved F or W. The D gene is left open where the match is weak. A clone size is listed for some rows: how often the clone was seen (once, few, many), or a class if it is expanded.

d_gene: NA; v_gene: TRBV6-1; abundance: NA; j_gene: TRBJ2-7; len: 13; CDR3nt: TGTGCCAGCAGTCAAAGGGGGGAGGGGCGAACCGAATTC; CDR3aa: CASSQRGEGRTEF
d_gene: TRBD1; v_gene: TRBV7-9; abundance: NA; j_gene: TRBJ1-1; len: 13; CDR3nt: TGTGCCAGCAGCTCGGACAGGGGGACTGAAGCTTTCTTT; CDR3aa: CASSSDRGTEAFF
d_gene: NA; v_gene: TRBV6-5; abundance: NA; j_gene: TRBJ1-2; len: 13; CDR3nt: TGTGCCAGCAGGTCACAGGGCATCTATGGCTACACCTTC; CDR3aa: CASRSQGIYGYTF
d_gene: TRBD2; v_gene: TRBV4-1; abundance: NA; j_gene: TRBJ2-7; len: 16; CDR3nt: TGCGCCAGCAGCCGACTACCCCTAGCGGGGAACTACGAGCAGTACTTC; CDR3aa: CASSRLPLAGNYEQYF
d_gene: TRBD1; v_gene: TRBV19; abundance: once; j_gene: TRBJ1-5; len: 14; CDR3nt: TGTGCCAGTAGTCAGGGGGCGCGGAATCAGCCCCAGCATTTT; CDR3aa: CASSQGARNQPQHF
d_gene: TRBD2; v_gene: TRBV6-1; abundance: once; j_gene: TRBJ2-3; len: 13; CDR3nt: TGTGCCAGCCAGTTCCCGACGGCGGGAGCGCGGTATTTT; CDR3aa: CASQFPTAGARYF
d_gene: TRBD2; v_gene: TRBV6-1; abundance: NA; j_gene: TRBJ2-1; len: 15; CDR3nt: TGTGCCAGCAGGGGCGCTAGCGGGAGGGCCAATGAGCAGTTCTTC; CDR3aa: CASRGASGRANEQFF
d_gene: NA; v_gene: TRBV29-1; abundance: NA; j_gene: TRBJ1-5; len: 13; CDR3nt: TGCAGCGTTACGAGCGGGTGGTATCAGCCCCAGCATTTT; CDR3aa: CSVTSGWYQPQHF
d_gene: TRBD1; v_gene: TRBV5-1; abundance: NA; j_gene: TRBJ1-6; len: 14; CDR3nt: TGCGCCAGCAGCCAGAAGACAGGGGACTCACCCCTCCACTTT; CDR3aa: CASSQKTGDSPLHF
d_gene: NA; v_gene: TRBV7-3; abundance: few; j_gene: TRBJ2-5; len: 13; CDR3nt: TGTGCCAGCAGCTTAAGACGGGGGGAGACCCAGTACTTC; CDR3aa: CASSLRRGETQYF
d_gene: TRBD2; v_gene: TRBV27; abundance: NA; j_gene: TRBJ2-3; len: 20; CDR3nt: TGTGCCAGCAGACCTCGCACCGGGACTAGCGGGAGAACTCGGACAGATACGCAGTATTTT; CDR3aa: CASRPRTGTSGRTRTDTQYF
d_gene: TRBD1; v_gene: TRBV30; abundance: NA; j_gene: TRBJ1-1; len: 11; CDR3nt: TGTGCCTGGAGTATGGACAGGGACGCTTTCTTT; CDR3aa: CAWSMDRDAFF
d_gene: TRBD1; v_gene: TRBV18; abundance: NA; j_gene: TRBJ1-1; len: 15; CDR3nt: TGTGCCAGCTCACTCCTGGGACAGGGGGCAACTGAAGCTTTCTTT; CDR3aa: CASSLLGQGATEAFF
d_gene: TRBD2; v_gene: TRBV5-4; abundance: few; j_gene: TRBJ2-5; len: 14; CDR3nt: TGTGCCAGCAGCTTGGTGGGGGAGGGGGAGACCCAGTACTTC; CDR3aa: CASSLVGEGETQYF
d_gene: NA; v_gene: TRBV5-1; abundance: few; j_gene: TRBJ2-3; len: 13; CDR3nt: TGCGCCAGCAGCTTGCGGGTACCAGATACGCAGTATTTT; CDR3aa: CASSLRVPDTQYF
d_gene: NA; v_gene: TRBV19; abundance: few; j_gene: TRBJ1-5; len: 15; CDR3nt: TGTGCCAGTAGTATACAGCTAGAAAACAATCAGCCCCAGCATTTT; CDR3aa: CASSIQLENNQPQHF
d_gene: NA; v_gene: TRBV27; abundance: NA; j_gene: TRBJ1-1; len: 15; CDR3nt: TGTGCCAGCAGTCCCCCGAAGGTAGTGGGGGGTGAAGCTTTCTTT; CDR3aa: CASSPPKVVGGEAFF
d_gene: TRBD2; v_gene: TRBV7-6; abundance: NA; j_gene: TRBJ2-3; len: 16; CDR3nt: TGTGCCAGCAGCTTAGTGCGGGGGGGAAGCACAGATACGCAGTATTTT; CDR3aa: CASSLVRGGSTDTQYF
d_gene: TRBD2; v_gene: TRBV4-1; abundance: few; j_gene: TRBJ2-1; len: 16; CDR3nt: TGCGCCAGCAGCCAATGGCGGGAGCAGTCCTACAATGAGCAGTTCTTC; CDR3aa: CASSQWREQSYNEQFF